This TCR beta chain was captured in a study of blood T cell repertoires in COVID-19. Study as a whole: Sites in the United States, Italy and Spain provided acute and convalescent COVID-19 samples. Sample material is recorded as cDNA or gDNA derived from T cells, B-cell-depleted T cells, or PBMCs.

While infection was still active, Seattle patients were enrolled and then followed longitudinally. The CDR3 totals 12 residues. Source study methods: Amplification from reference gene primers served as the basis for estimated nucleated cell counts. Clones were sequenced by immunoSEQ multiplex PCR, and TCRdb holds only the in-frame ones, with some missing. From that table come the V and J calls and clone size; the DNA was used to work out D and trimming. The sample yields approximately 180,000 clones, roughly 76% seen once. The chain employs TRBV21-1 and TRBJ1-1. TRBV21-1 is recorded as a pseudogene. Sequencing was carried out using peripheral blood. The clonotype was recovered from a woman aged 80 or older with COVID-19, enrolled during active disease. CDR3 sequence: CASSKVAGEAFF. The DNA for the CDR3 is TGTGCCAGCAGCAAAGTCGCGGGTGAAGCTTTCTTT.